One and the same sample provided the 23 T cell receptor beta chains below, sequenced in a study of OX40 agonist ivuxolimab in advanced cancers. Some clones are missing from TCRdb's copy, which holds only in-frame ones; the method was immunoSEQ multiplex PCR. The profile covers tens of thousands of clones, with over 80% appearing a single time and about 7% taken by the ten largest. The sample was CD4+ or CD8+ T cells sorted from blood, taken in a trial of the OX40 agonist ivuxolimab. Every receptor here comes from an adult with an advanced solid tumor such as melanoma, head and neck, liver or kidney cancer.

The chain uses TRBV25-1 and TRBJ2-7, with D unclear. CDR1 MGHDK and CDR2 SYGVNS come from the germline V gene. The CDR3 has 11 residues. Deletions cut 4 bases from V and 3 bases from J, with 4 bases between. The CDR3 sequence is CASSAVYEQYF. The DNA for the CDR3 is TGTGCCAGCAGTGCTGTCTACGAGCAGTACTTC.

The chain is built from TRBV30 and TRBJ2-7; TRBD1 matches at 9 bases. The germline V gene has CDR1 GTSNPN and CDR2 SVGIG (reference sequence). With 3 bases clipped from V and 4 bases from J, the junction kept 10 bases outside the gene matches. This CDR3 comprises 15 residues. The CDR3 DNA reads as TGTGCCTGGAGCGACAGGACAGGGGCCAGGTACGAGCAGTACTTC. Translating it yields CAWSDRTGARYEQYF.

The rearrangement uses TRBV2 and TRBJ1-2, with D maybe TRBD1 (5 bases). The germline CDR1 and CDR2 sequences are SNHLY and FYNNEI. The CDR3 loop spans 15 amino acids. The germline V and J ends were trimmed by 2 bases and 3 bases, with 13 bases remaining between them. CDR3 protein: CASSEWGRGDYGYTF. In nucleotides, the CDR3 is TGTGCCAGCAGTGAATGGGGCCGGGGGGACTATGGCTACACCTTC.

The genes are TRBV7-2 and TRBJ2-3; the match to TRBD2 covers 8 bases. The CDR3 consists of 16 residues. Germline V lookup: CDR1 SGHTA, CDR2 FQGNSA. With 3 bases clipped from V and 0 bases from J, the junction kept 5 bases outside the gene matches. The CDR3 sequence: CASSLDASGSTDTQYF. The CDR3 DNA reads TGTGCCAGCAGCTTGGACGCTAGCGGGAGCACAGATACGCAGTATTTT.

This chain joins TRBV19 and TRBJ2-3; tentatively, D is TRBD1 (6 bases). This CDR3 contains 14 residues. CDR1 and CDR2 from the germline V gene are LNHDA and SQIVND (reference sequence). Trimming stripped 5 bases from V and 1 base from J, with 10 bases between. The CDR3, as DNA: TGTGCCAGTAGTGATCGGACAGGCACAGATACGCAGTATTTT. Protein sequence: CASSDRTGTDTQYF.

The chain has TRBV5-1 and TRBJ2-3; the match to TRBD1 covers 7 bases. CDR3 length: 16 residues. V trimming: 4 bases; J trimming: 5 bases; junction bases outside the gene matches: 13. CDR1 is SGHRS, CDR2 YFSETQ, per germline. In DNA, the CDR3 is TGCGCCAGCAGCGACACAGGGGTGTGGTTCAGAGATACGCAGTATTTT. Amino acids: CASSDTGVWFRDTQYF.

The V call is TRBV27, the J call TRBJ2-1; TRBD1 agrees at 11 bases. Unmatched junction bases numbered 7, after V lost 4 bases and J lost 5 bases. This CDR3 comprises 16 residues. Germline assignment: CDR1 MNHEY and CDR2 SMNVEV (reference sequence). The CDR3 sequence: CASSSGQGAVHNEQFF. CDR3 DNA: TGTGCCAGCAGTTCCGGACAGGGGGCCGTCCACAATGAGCAGTTCTTC.

The chain links TRBV6-1 to TRBJ2-1; TRBD1 might be the D (6 bases). Trimming pared 8 bases from V and 8 bases from J, leaving 22 bases between. This CDR3 has 15 amino acids. Per germline, CDR1 MNHNS and CDR2 SASEGT. CDR3 protein: CASSKTGSGRHEQFF. CDR3 bases: TGTGCCAGCTCCAAAACAGGGTCGGGTCGGCATGAGCAGTTCTTC.

This chain uses TRBV5-1 with TRBJ2-7; 9 nucleotides align to TRBD1. The V gene end was trimmed by 3 bases and the J gene end by 5 bases; junction bases not matched to a gene: 6. From germline, CDR1 is SGHRS and CDR2 YFSETQ. This CDR3 region has 14 residues. For the CDR3, the DNA is TGCGCCAGCAGCTACGGGACAGGGACGGACGAGCAGTACTTC. Translated: CASSYGTGTDEQYF.

This sequence joins TRBV18 and TRBJ2-1, with 10 bases identical to TRBD2. This CDR3 has 16 amino acids. V lost 4 bases, J lost 1 base, and 4 bases stayed unmatched. Germline-derived CDR1 and CDR2 are KGHSH and LQKENI. The CDR3 region is CASSLLAGGSYNEQFF. Here the CDR3 DNA reads TGTGCCAGCTCACTGTTAGCGGGAGGATCCTACAATGAGCAGTTCTTC. The full variable domain, in which reference TRBV18 and TRBJ2-1 provide the parts outside the CDR3, is NAGVMQNPRHLVRRRGQEARLRCSPMKGHSHVYWYRQLPEEGLKFMVYLQKENIIDESGMPKERFSAEFPKEGPSILRIQQVVRGDSAAYFCASSLLAGGSYNEQFFGPGTRLTVL.

The CDR3 DNA is TGTGCCAGCAGTTCGGAGCCTAATGAAAAACTGTTTTTT. Residues: CASSSEPNEKLFF. The J gene is TRBJ1-4, the V gene TRBV27, with D hard to call. The CDR3 contains 13 residues. Germline V gives CDR1 MNHEY, CDR2 SMNVEV (reference sequence). V lost 4 bases and J lost 3, with 6 bases in between.

The chain recombines TRBV5-1 with TRBJ2-7; TRBD2 matches 8 bases. Germline V gene lookup returns CDR1 SGHRS and CDR2 YFSETQ. The CDR3 covers 15 residues. Germline trimming cut 2 bases from V and 5 bases from J; bases unmatched to any gene: 9. The CDR3 is CASSLAGDGWNEQYF. As DNA, the CDR3 is TGCGCCAGCAGCTTAGCGGGGGACGGGTGGAACGAGCAGTACTTC.

The chain carries TRBV6-1 and TRBJ1-5; D ambiguous. Per the germline V gene, CDR1 is MNHNS and CDR2 is SASEGT. This CDR3 contains 15 residues. V lost 4 bases, J lost 0 bases, and 10 bases lay in between. The DNA for the CDR3 is TGTGCCAGCAGTGCACACCAGCTTAGCAATCAGCCCCAGCATTTT. The encoded protein is CASSAHQLSNQPQHF.

This chain uses TRBV5-6 with TRBJ2-1; D might be TRBD1 (6 bases). The CDR3 consists of 15 residues. Germline loops: CDR1 SGHDT, CDR2 YYEEEE. Deletions cut 4 bases from V and 2 bases from J, with 13 bases between. CDR3 in amino acids: CASSRGQRTYNEQFF. As DNA, the CDR3 is TGTGCCAGCAGCCGAGGACAGCGGACCTACAATGAGCAGTTCTTC.

In this sample, this clone turned up a few times. The chain joins TRBV28 to TRBJ1-1; 8 nucleotides line up with TRBD1. Trimming took 4 bases from V and 2 from J; bases not matched to a gene: 9. CDR3 length: 16 residues. Germline V gene data show CDR1 as MDHEN and CDR2 as SYDVKM. Written as DNA, the CDR3 is TGTGCCAGCAGTTCCCCCCGGGGGACAGGAAACACTGAAGCTTTCTTT. Encoded protein: CASSSPRGTGNTEAFF.

The V call is TRBV5-6, the J call TRBJ2-3, with TRBD2 matching over 9 bases. The germline gives CDR1 SGHDT, CDR2 YYEEEE. The CDR3 extends over 16 amino acids. The ends lost 0 bases at V and 0 bases at J; junction bases unmatched: 2. The CDR3 DNA is TGTGCCAGCAGCTTGGGACTAGCGGTGAGCACAGATACGCAGTATTTT. Translating gives CASSLGLAVSTDTQYF. Together with reference TRBV5-6 and TRBJ2-3, the CDR3 gives the full variable domain: DAGVTQSPTHLIKTRGQQVTLRCSPKSGHDTVSWYQQALGQGPQFIFQYYEEEERQRGNFPDRFSGHQFPNYSSELNVNALLLGDSALYLCASSLGLAVSTDTQYFGPGTRLTVL.

V and J are TRBV27 and TRBJ2-1, with D perhaps being TRBD1 or TRBD2 (5 bases each). Trimming left V 3 bases short and J 9 bases short, with 18 bases between. Per germline, CDR1 MNHEY and CDR2 SMNVEV (reference sequence). The CDR3 contains 15 residues. The CDR3 bases are TGTGCCAGCAGTTTCTGGGACCAGACGTTTAGTGAGCAGTTCTTC. It codes for CASSFWDQTFSEQFF.

The rearrangement joins TRBV21-1 to TRBJ2-7; TRBD2, the table's D call, lacks a check against the DNA. TRBV21-1 is a pseudogene segment. The CDR3 totals 17 residues. The DNA for the CDR3 is TGTGCCAGCAGCAAAGTGGGGAGTAGCGGAACATGGTTCGAGCAGTACTTC. Translated, it gives CASSKVGSSGTWFEQYF.

The rearrangement uses TRBV15 and TRBJ1-3; no clear D gene. Germline assignment: CDR1 LNHNV and CDR2 YYDKDF (reference sequence). The CDR3 loop spans 17 amino acids. The V gene lost 5 bases and the J gene lost 2 bases, with 19 bases spanning the gap. The CDR3 reads CATSPYNPGVAGNTIYF. CDR3 nucleotide sequence: TGTGCCACCAGCCCTTACAACCCCGGGGTAGCTGGAAACACCATATATTTT.

The chain has TRBV27 and TRBJ1-1; weak D call: TRBD1 (6 bases). CDR3 length: 11 amino acids. Germline V gene lookup returns CDR1 MNHEY and CDR2 SMNVEV (reference sequence). With 7 bases removed from V and 11 bases from J, the gap between germline ends came to 14 bases. In DNA, the CDR3 is TGTGCCAGCACTTTCGACAGGAAGGCTTTCTTT. It is translated as CASTFDRKAFF.

J is TRBJ2-7 and V is TRBV13, with D perhaps assigned TRBD1 or TRBD2 (5 bases each). The V gene's germline CDR1 is PRHDT and CDR2 FYEKMQ (reference sequence). V lost 6 bases and J lost 3, with 12 bases in between. CDR3 length equals 13 residues. CDR3: CASSYGGGYEQYF. The CDR3 nucleotides read TGTGCCAGCAGTTATGGGGGTGGCTACGAGCAGTACTTC.

J is TRBJ2-7 and V is TRBV30; TRBD1 is a possible D gene (6 bases). The CDR3 totals 16 residues. V dropped 1 base and J dropped 2 bases, with 18 bases sitting between them. Germline CDR1 reads GTSNPN; CDR2 reads SVGIG (reference sequence). The CDR3 region is CAWSEGVGGRTYEQYF. DNA for the CDR3: TGTGCCTGGAGTGAAGGGGTAGGGGGAAGGACCTACGAGCAGTACTTC.

The chain joins TRBV19 to TRBJ1-1; possibly TRBD1 for D (6 bases). From germline, CDR1 is LNHDA and CDR2 SQIVND (reference sequence). Deletions cut 6 bases from V and 1 base from J, with 33 bases between. The CDR3 contains 21 residues. CDR3 coding DNA: TGTGCCAGTAGCCTACGGGTGGTCAGGGGAAGTGGAGCACAGGGGAACACTGAAGCTTTCTTT. Translating gives CASSLRVVRGSGAQGNTEAFF.